Following are 27 T cell receptor beta chains from one sample sequenced in a study of OX40 agonist ivuxolimab in advanced cancers. The protocol was immunoSEQ multiplex PCR, while the TCRdb copy is restricted to in-frame clones and leaves out a portion. The data hold 65,000 to 80,000 clones, with about 93% observed a single time. The specimen comprised CD4+ or CD8+ T cells sorted from blood, sampled in a trial of the OX40 agonist ivuxolimab. The receptor source for this set is an adult with an advanced solid tumor such as melanoma, head and neck, liver or kidney cancer.

This clone showed up just once. The V call is TRBV7-9, the J call TRBJ2-7; 7 positions match TRBD1. This CDR3 has 14 amino acids. Trimming at V came to 5 bases and at J to 5 bases, leaving 9 bases not matched to a gene. CDR1 is SEHNR and CDR2 is FQNEAQ in the germline V gene (reference sequence). The CDR3 reads CASSRRGQAHEQYF. In DNA form, the CDR3 reads TGTGCCAGCAGCCGCCGCGGACAGGCCCACGAGCAGTACTTC.

The V call is TRBV19, the J call TRBJ1-4; 9 nucleotides agree with TRBD1. This CDR3 spans 14 amino acids. Germline-derived CDR1 and CDR2 are LNHDA and SQIVND (reference sequence). V dropped 6 bases and J dropped 7; count of bases not matched to a gene: 6. In nucleotides, the CDR3 is TGTGCCAGTAGGCTACAGGGGGCGGGTGAAAAACTGTTTTTT. Translation gives CASRLQGAGEKLFF. Based on the CDR3 plus reference TRBV19 and TRBJ1-4, the full variable domain is DGGITQSPKYLFRKEGQNVTLSCEQNLNHDAMYWYRQDPGQGLRLIYYSQIVNDFQKGDIAEGYSVSREKKESFPLTVTSAQKNPTAFYLCASRLQGAGEKLFFGSGTQLSVL.

This clone was counted a single time. This chain links TRBV6-6 with TRBJ2-5, with D unresolved. V lost 8 bases and J lost 0, with 10 bases in between. Germline loops: CDR1 MNHNY, CDR2 SVGAGI (reference sequence). The CDR3 contains 13 residues. This chain's CDR3 is CASAMSHQETQYF. In nucleotides, the CDR3 is TGTGCCAGCGCGATGTCACACCAAGAGACCCAGTACTTC.

This clone appeared once. The chain uses TRBV19 and TRBJ1-1; D perhaps matches TRBD1 (5 bases). Germline V CDR1 and CDR2: LNHDA, SQIVND (reference sequence). Between the trimmed V and J ends, which lost 3 bases and 5 bases, there was a span of 10 bases. The CDR3 runs to 13 residues. The CDR3 loop reads CASSIGAGTEAFF. In DNA, the CDR3 is TGTGCCAGTAGTATTGGGGCGGGGACTGAAGCTTTCTTT.

A remark on this clone: Germline and junction disagree at one end, which may indicate a read error. The gene calls are TRBV15 and TRBJ2-7; D is undetermined. The CDR3 length is 13 residues. The germline V gene has CDR1 LNHNV and CDR2 YYDKDF (reference sequence). The DNA of the CDR3 is TGTGACACCAGCAGAGAAAGGTCCTACGAGCAGTACTTC. This sequence encodes CDTSRERSYEQYF.

The chain joins TRBV7-2 to TRBJ1-1; TRBD1 is a possible D gene (6 bases). The V and J ends lost 10 bases and 0 bases respectively, with 12 bases between them. This CDR3 contains 13 residues. Looked up from germline, CDR1 is SGHTA and CDR2 is FQGNSA. CDR3 region: CATKDSLNTEAFF. The CDR3 coding sequence is TGTGCCACCAAGGACAGCCTGAACACTGAAGCTTTCTTT.

The chain is built from TRBV27 and TRBJ1-4; D remains ambiguous. From germline, CDR1 is MNHEY and CDR2 SMNVEV (reference sequence). V shed 3 bases and J shed 6 bases, with 11 bases lying between them. The CDR3 loop spans 14 amino acids. The CDR3 spells CASSFSVRDEKLFF. The CDR3 bases are TGTGCCAGCAGTTTCTCGGTGAGGGATGAAAAACTGTTTTTT.

The chain recombines TRBV4-1 with TRBJ2-7; D unclear. The germline V gene has CDR1 MGHRA and CDR2 YSYEKL. V lost 5 bases and J 4 bases, leaving 12 bases between the germline ends. The CDR3 sequence is 13 residues long. In DNA form, the CDR3 reads TGCGCCAGCAGCTCACAGTTTGGGTACGAGCAGTACTTC. It encodes CASSSQFGYEQYF.

The chain uses TRBV27 and TRBJ1-4; D gene uncertain. Per the germline V gene, CDR1 is MNHEY and CDR2 is SMNVEV (reference sequence). The CDR3 is made up of 14 amino acids. Trimming removed 2 bases from V and 4 bases from J, with 8 bases in between. The CDR3 DNA follows: TGTGCCAGCAGTTTAGTGGGATATAATGAAAAACTGTTTTTT. Residues: CASSLVGYNEKLFF. Complete variable domain (other parts from reference TRBV27 and TRBJ1-4): EAQVTQNPRYLITVTGKKLTVTCSQNMNHEYMSWYRQDPGLGLRQIYYSMNVEVTDKGDVPEGYKVSRKEKRNFPLILESPSPNQTSLYFCASSLVGYNEKLFFGSGTQLSVL.

V and J are TRBV5-1 and TRBJ2-1; 7 positions agree with TRBD1. The V and J ends lost 3 bases and 7 bases, in that order; junction bases with no gene match: 7. Per the germline V gene, CDR1 is SGHRS and CDR2 is YFSETQ. CDR3 length equals 14 residues. The CDR3 protein is CASSSGQASNEQFF. The CDR3 nucleotides are TGCGCCAGCAGCTCAGGACAGGCTTCTAATGAGCAGTTCTTC.

This clone was found once. The rearrangement uses TRBV6-1 and TRBJ2-7; D perhaps matches TRBD1 (8 bases). The CDR3 sequence is 14 residues long. The germline gives CDR1 MNHNS, CDR2 SASEGT. Trimming removed 2 bases from V and 6 bases from J, with 14 bases in between. Written as DNA, the CDR3 is TGTGCCAGCAGTGAAAGCGGGACAGGAGCCGAGCAGTACTTC. Translating gives CASSESGTGAEQYF.

This chain uses TRBV19 with TRBJ2-1, with D hard to call. The length of the CDR3 is 13 residues. Germline V gives CDR1 LNHDA, CDR2 SQIVND (reference sequence). Trimming left V 3 bases short and J 7 bases short, with 10 bases between. The CDR3 region has the DNA TGTGCCAGTAGTATCAGCAGCCTAAATGAGCAGTTCTTC. Amino acids: CASSISSLNEQFF. Looking up the rest from reference TRBV19 and TRBJ2-1 gives the full variable domain: DGGITQSPKYLFRKEGQNVTLSCEQNLNHDAMYWYRQDPGQGLRLIYYSQIVNDFQKGDIAEGYSVSREKKESFPLTVTSAQKNPTAFYLCASSISSLNEQFFGPGTRLTVL.

The chain couples TRBV21-1 to TRBJ1-2. TRBV21-1 is a recognized pseudogene. The CDR3 length is 16 residues. As DNA, the CDR3 is TGTGCCAGCAGCAAAGAGGTCTTGGGGACTTACTATGGCTACACCTTC. This gives the protein CASSKEVLGTYYGYTF.

The rearrangement uses TRBV5-1 and TRBJ2-7; 10 nucleotides align to TRBD1. Germline V gives CDR1 SGHRS, CDR2 YFSETQ. CDR3 length equals 15 residues. V trimming: 3 bases; J trimming: 3 bases; junction bases outside the gene matches: 6. The chain's CDR3 is CASSYDRGRSYEQYF. DNA for the CDR3: TGCGCCAGCAGCTACGACAGGGGGCGAAGCTACGAGCAGTACTTC.

V gene TRBV27 combines with J gene TRBJ2-3, with D perhaps being TRBD1 or TRBD2 (5 bases each). CDR3 length: 17 residues. Trimming removed 6 bases from V and 0 bases from J, with 19 bases in between. Germline-derived CDR1 and CDR2 are MNHEY and SMNVEV (reference sequence). Written as DNA, the CDR3 is TGTGCCAGCAGCCCGGGACGGACTCTTGTCAGCACAGATACGCAGTATTTT. This sequence encodes CASSPGRTLVSTDTQYF.

This clone was seen a few times. The chain recombines TRBV7-8 with TRBJ1-1; perhaps TRBD1 as D (5 bases). Trimming shortened V by 6 bases and J by 1 base, and 9 bases separated the two germline ends. In germline, CDR1 is SGHVS, CDR2 FQNEAQ. This CDR3 comprises 13 residues. As DNA, the CDR3 is TGTGCCAGCAGTTGGCAGGGGAACACTGAAGCTTTCTTT. It yields the protein CASSWQGNTEAFF.

This clone was seen just once. Here the CDR3 reads CAISGAGTPEAFF. The CDR3 nucleotides are TGTGCCATCAGTGGAGCCGGGACCCCAGAAGCTTTCTTT. This sequence joins TRBV10-3 and TRBJ1-1; tentatively, D is TRBD1 (5 bases). CDR1 ENHRY and CDR2 SYGVKD come from the germline V gene. The V and J ends lost 4 bases and 8 bases respectively, with 14 bases between them. The CDR3 length is 13 residues.

The CDR3: CASSRMRETQYF. The CDR3, as DNA: TGTGCCAGCAGCCGGATGCGGGAGACCCAGTACTTC. The rearrangement joins TRBV13 to TRBJ2-5; D unclear. The CDR3 loop spans 12 amino acids. V was trimmed by 5 bases and J by 5 bases, leaving 9 bases between them. CDR1 is PRHDT and CDR2 is FYEKMQ in the germline V gene (reference sequence).

This clone was recorded a few times. The chain combines TRBV29-1 with TRBJ1-1; TRBD1 agrees at 7 bases. CDR3 size: 12 residues. CDR1 is SQVTM and CDR2 is ANQGSEA in the germline V gene. With V trimmed by 6 bases and J by 5 bases, 6 bases remained unmatched. The CDR3 DNA reads TGCAGCGTGCGGACAGGAAGGACTGAAGCTTTCTTT. Protein sequence: CSVRTGRTEAFF.

This rearrangement joins TRBV5-1 to TRBJ2-3; possibly TRBD2 for D (5 bases). Trimming cost V 7 bases and J 0 bases, with 9 bases left between them. Germline-derived CDR1 and CDR2 are SGHRS and YFSETQ. This CDR3 has 13 amino acids. DNA for the CDR3: TGCGCCAGCGGAGAGGGCAGCACAGATACGCAGTATTTT. Translated, it gives CASGEGSTDTQYF.

The V and J genes are TRBV9 and TRBJ2-7; 7 nucleotides align to TRBD1. V shed 1 base, J shed 6 bases, and the junction held 10 bases outside the gene matches. The V gene's germline CDR1 is SGDLS and CDR2 YYNGEE. CDR3 length: 15 amino acids. For the CDR3, the DNA is TGTGCCAGCAGCGTATCCGGGGCGGACAGGTCCGAGCAGTACTTC. It is translated as CASSVSGADRSEQYF.

This chain connects TRBV5-5 to TRBJ2-5; 10 nucleotides match TRBD2. This CDR3 region has 16 residues. The germline V gene encodes CDR1 SGHKS and CDR2 YYEKEE (reference sequence). V lost 0 bases and J lost 2; bases outside the gene matches: 4. CDR3 residues: CASSLEVAGGQETQYF. CDR3 in DNA: TGTGCCAGCAGCTTGGAGGTAGCGGGGGGACAAGAGACCCAGTACTTC.

The chain carries TRBV19 and TRBJ2-5, with 9 bases matching TRBD2. From germline, CDR1 is LNHDA and CDR2 SQIVND (reference sequence). CDR3 length equals 15 residues. The ends lost 1 base at V and 5 bases at J; junction bases unmatched: 5. The CDR3, as DNA: TGTGCCAGTAGTATAGGAGCGGGAGGTTGGGAGACCCAGTACTTC. Encoded protein: CASSIGAGGWETQYF. The full variable domain, rest sourced from reference TRBV19 and TRBJ2-5, is DGGITQSPKYLFRKEGQNVTLSCEQNLNHDAMYWYRQDPGQGLRLIYYSQIVNDFQKGDIAEGYSVSREKKESFPLTVTSAQKNPTAFYLCASSIGAGGWETQYFGPGTRLLVL.

The chain employs TRBV7-2 and TRBJ2-3; the match to TRBD2 covers 9 bases. From germline, CDR1 is SGHTA and CDR2 FQGNSA. The CDR3 is made up of 16 amino acids. Unmatched junction bases numbered 6, after V lost 5 bases and J lost 0 bases. The CDR3 loop reads CASSVLAGLSTDTQYF. In DNA, the CDR3 is TGTGCCAGCAGCGTCCTAGCGGGGCTTAGCACAGATACGCAGTATTTT.

J is TRBJ2-5 and V is TRBV11-2; 10 bases fit TRBD2. CDR1 is SGHAT, CDR2 FQNNGV, per germline. Losses at the gene ends were 5 bases for V and 13 bases for J; bases not matched to a gene: 10. The CDR3 has 13 amino acids. The CDR3 DNA sequence: TGTGCCAGCAGCCCCGGACTAGCGGAGAGCCCGTACTTC. The encoded protein is CASSPGLAESPYF.

J is TRBJ2-3 and V is TRBV13, with D perhaps matching TRBD1 (5 bases). Germline V gene lookup returns CDR1 PRHDT and CDR2 FYEKMQ (reference sequence). This CDR3 comprises 13 residues. Deletions cut 5 bases from V and 7 bases from J, with 13 bases between. CDR3 region: CASSASTVNTQYF. The CDR3 DNA reads as TGTGCCAGCAGCGCTTCGACAGTAAATACGCAGTATTTT.

V and J are TRBV2 and TRBJ2-3; D is unresolved. Germline-derived CDR1 and CDR2 are SNHLY and FYNNEI. The CDR3 runs 14 residues. V dropped 4 bases and J dropped 3 bases, with 11 bases sitting between them. CDR3: CASSGTLSTDTQYF. The CDR3 DNA is TGTGCCAGCAGTGGTACCCTATCGACAGATACGCAGTATTTT.